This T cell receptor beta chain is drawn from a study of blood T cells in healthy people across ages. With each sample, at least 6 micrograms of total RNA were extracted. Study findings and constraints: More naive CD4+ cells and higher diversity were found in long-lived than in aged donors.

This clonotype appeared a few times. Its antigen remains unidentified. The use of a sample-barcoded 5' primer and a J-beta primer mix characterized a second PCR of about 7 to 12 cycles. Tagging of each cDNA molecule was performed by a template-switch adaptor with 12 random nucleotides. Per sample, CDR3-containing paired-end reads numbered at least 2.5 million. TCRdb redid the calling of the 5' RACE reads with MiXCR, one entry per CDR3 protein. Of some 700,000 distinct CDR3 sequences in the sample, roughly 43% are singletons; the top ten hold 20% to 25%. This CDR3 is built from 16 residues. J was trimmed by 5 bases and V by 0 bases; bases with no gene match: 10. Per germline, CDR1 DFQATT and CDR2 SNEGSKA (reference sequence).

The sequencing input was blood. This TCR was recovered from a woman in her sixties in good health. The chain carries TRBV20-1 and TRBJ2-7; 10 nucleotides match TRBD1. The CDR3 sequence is CSARDPRGTGEDEQYF. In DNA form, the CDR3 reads TGCAGTGCTAGAGACCCCCGAGGGACAGGGGAAGACGAGCAGTACTTC.